This TCR beta chain was recorded in a study of neurological immune-mediated disorders. There are many counts of this clonotype. The antigen remains unidentified. The cDNA was synthesized by 5'RACE incorporating 10-nucleotide random UMIs. MiXCR was run by TCRdb on the 5' RACE reads, yielding one entry per CDR3 protein. This sample has around 80,000 distinct CDR3 sequences, with under 13% found just once. V shed 2 bases and J shed 4 bases, with 11 bases lying between them. Germline loops: CDR1 SGHRS, CDR2 YFSETQ. The CDR3 has 14 amino acids. Study-level findings and limits: Subjects shared no identical expanded-clone CDR3 amino acid sequences, suggesting private TCR-beta repertoires in all groups.

The chain combines TRBV5-1 with TRBJ2-3; D gene uncertain. The sequenced sample consisted of PBMCs. The TCR was taken from a man aged 35-49 years in good health. The CDR3 region has the DNA TGCGCCAGCAGCTTCCAAGGCCAAGCAGATACGCAGTATTTT. Amino acid sequence: CASSFQGQADTQYF. The complete variable domain, with remaining parts taken from reference TRBV5-1 and TRBJ2-3, reads KAGVTQTPRYLIKTRGQQVTLSCSPISGHRSVSWYQQTPGQGLQFLFEYFSETQRNKGNFPGRFSGRQFSNSRSEMNVSTLELGDSALYLCASSFQGQADTQYFGPGTRLTVL.